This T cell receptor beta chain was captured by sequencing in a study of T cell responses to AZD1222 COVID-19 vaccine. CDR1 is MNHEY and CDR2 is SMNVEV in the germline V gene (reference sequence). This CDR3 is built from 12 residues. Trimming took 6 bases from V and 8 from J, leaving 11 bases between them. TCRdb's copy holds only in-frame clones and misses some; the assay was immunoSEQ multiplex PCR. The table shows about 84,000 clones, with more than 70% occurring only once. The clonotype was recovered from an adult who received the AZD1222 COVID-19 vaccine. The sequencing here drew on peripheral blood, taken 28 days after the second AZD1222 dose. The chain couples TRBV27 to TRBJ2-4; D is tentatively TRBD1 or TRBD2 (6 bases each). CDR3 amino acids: CASRGAGYIQYF. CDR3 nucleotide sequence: TGTGCCAGCAGGGGGGCGGGGTACATTCAGTACTTC.